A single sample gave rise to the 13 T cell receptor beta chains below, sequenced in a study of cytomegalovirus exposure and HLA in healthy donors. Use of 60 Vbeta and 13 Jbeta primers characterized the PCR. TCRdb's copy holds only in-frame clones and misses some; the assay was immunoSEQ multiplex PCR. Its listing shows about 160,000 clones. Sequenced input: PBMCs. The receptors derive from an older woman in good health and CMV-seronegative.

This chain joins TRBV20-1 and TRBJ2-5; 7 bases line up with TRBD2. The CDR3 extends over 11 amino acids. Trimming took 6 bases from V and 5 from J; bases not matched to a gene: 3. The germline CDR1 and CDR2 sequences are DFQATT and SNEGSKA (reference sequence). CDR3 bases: TGCAGTGCGGCGGGAGATGAGACCCAGTACTTC. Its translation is CSAAGDETQYF.

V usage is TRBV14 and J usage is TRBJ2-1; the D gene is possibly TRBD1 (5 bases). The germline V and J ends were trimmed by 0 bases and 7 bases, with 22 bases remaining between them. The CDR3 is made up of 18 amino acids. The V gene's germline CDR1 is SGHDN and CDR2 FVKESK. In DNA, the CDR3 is TGTGCCAGCAGCCAAGAATGGGGATCGGGCAGGGTAAGGAATGAGCAGTTCTTC. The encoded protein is CASSQEWGSGRVRNEQFF. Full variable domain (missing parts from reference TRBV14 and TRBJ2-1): EAGVTQFPSHSVIEKGQTVTLRCDPISGHDNLYWYRRVMGKEIKFLLHFVKESKQDESGMPNNRFLAERTGGTYSTLKVQPAELEDSGVYFCASSQEWGSGRVRNEQFFGPGTRLTVL.

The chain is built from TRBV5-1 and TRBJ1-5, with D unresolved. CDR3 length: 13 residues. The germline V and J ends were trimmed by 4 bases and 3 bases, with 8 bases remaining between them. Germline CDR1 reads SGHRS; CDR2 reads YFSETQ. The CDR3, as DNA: TGCGCCAGCAGCCTGTTCGTCAATCAGCCCCAGCATTTT. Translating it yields CASSLFVNQPQHF.

CDR3 sequence: CASSDRGEGSSAEQYF. DNA for the CDR3: TGTGCCAGCAGTGACAGGGGCGAAGGGTCTTCCGCGGAGCAGTACTTC. The rearrangement links TRBV5-6 to TRBJ2-7; 8 bases are shared with TRBD1. The V and J ends lost 5 bases and 7 bases, in that order; junction bases with no gene match: 17. In germline, CDR1 is SGHDT, CDR2 YYEEEE. The length of the CDR3 is 16 residues.

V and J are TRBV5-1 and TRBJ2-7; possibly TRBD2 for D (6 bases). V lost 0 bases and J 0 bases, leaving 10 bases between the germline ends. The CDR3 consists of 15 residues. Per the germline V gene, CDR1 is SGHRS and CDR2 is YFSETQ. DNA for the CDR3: TGCGCCAGCAGCTTGGCCCGCGGGGTCTCCTACGAGCAGTACTTC. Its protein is CASSLARGVSYEQYF.

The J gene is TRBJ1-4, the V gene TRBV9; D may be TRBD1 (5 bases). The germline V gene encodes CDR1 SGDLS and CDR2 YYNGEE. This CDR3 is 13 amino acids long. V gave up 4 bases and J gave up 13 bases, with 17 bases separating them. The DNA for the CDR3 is TGTGCCAGCAGCTCAACGAGGCAGGGCGGACTGTTTTTT. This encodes CASSSTRQGGLFF.

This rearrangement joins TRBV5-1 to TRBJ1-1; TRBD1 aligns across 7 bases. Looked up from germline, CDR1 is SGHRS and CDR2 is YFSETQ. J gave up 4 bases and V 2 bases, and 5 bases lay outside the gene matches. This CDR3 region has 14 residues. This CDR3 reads CASSFLGGGTEAFF. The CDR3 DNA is TGCGCCAGCAGCTTCTTAGGGGGCGGCACTGAAGCTTTCTTT.

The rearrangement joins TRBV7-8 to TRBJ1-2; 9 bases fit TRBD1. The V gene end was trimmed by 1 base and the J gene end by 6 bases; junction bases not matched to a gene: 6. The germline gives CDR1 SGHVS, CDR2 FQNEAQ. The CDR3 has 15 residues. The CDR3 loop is CASSLEDRGYDGYTF. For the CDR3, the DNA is TGTGCCAGCAGCTTAGAAGACAGGGGGTACGATGGCTACACCTTC.

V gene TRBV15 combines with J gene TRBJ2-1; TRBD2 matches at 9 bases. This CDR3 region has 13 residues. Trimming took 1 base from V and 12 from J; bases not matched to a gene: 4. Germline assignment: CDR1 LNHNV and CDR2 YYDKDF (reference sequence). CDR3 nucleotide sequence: TGTGCCACCAGCAGAGCACTTAGCGGGGGGCAGTTCTTC. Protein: CATSRALSGGQFF. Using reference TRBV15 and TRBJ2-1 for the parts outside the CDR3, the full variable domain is DAMVIQNPRYQVTQFGKPVTLSCSQTLNHNVMYWYQQKSSQAPKLLFHYYDKDFNNEADTPDNFQSRRPNTSFCFLDIRSPGLGDTAMYLCATSRALSGGQFFGPGTRLTVL.

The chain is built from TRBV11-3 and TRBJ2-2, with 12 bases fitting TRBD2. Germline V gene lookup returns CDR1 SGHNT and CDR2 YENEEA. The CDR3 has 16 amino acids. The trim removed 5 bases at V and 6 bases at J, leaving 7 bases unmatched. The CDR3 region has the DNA TGTGCCAGCAGCCCTCCTAGCGGGGGGGGCGCCGGGGAGCTGTTTTTT. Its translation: CASSPPSGGGAGELFF.

CDR3 nucleotide sequence: TGTGCCACCACAGGGAGTGGAAACACCATATATTTT. It yields the protein CATTGSGNTIYF. The rearrangement uses TRBV2 and TRBJ1-3; possible D gene TRBD1, 6 bases. Germline lookup yields CDR1 SNHLY and CDR2 FYNNEI. V lost 10 bases, J lost 3 bases, and 10 bases lay in between. CDR3 length equals 12 residues.

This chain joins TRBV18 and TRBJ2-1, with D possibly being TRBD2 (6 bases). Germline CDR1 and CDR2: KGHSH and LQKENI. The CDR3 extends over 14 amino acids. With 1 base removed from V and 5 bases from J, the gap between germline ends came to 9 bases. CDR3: CASSPQRVDNEQFF. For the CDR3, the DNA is TGTGCCAGCTCACCACAGCGGGTAGACAATGAGCAGTTCTTC.

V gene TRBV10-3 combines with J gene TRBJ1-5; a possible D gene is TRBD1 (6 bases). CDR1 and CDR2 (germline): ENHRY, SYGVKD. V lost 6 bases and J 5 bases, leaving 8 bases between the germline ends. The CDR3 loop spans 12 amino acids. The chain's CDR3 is CAIRSGDQPQHF. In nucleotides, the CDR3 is TGTGCCATCAGGTCAGGGGATCAGCCCCAGCATTTT.